This T cell receptor (beta chain) was obtained from a study of blood T cell repertoires in COVID-19. Whole-study context: Both acute and convalescent COVID-19 samples were obtained from the United States, Italy and Spain. From T cells, B-cell-depleted T cells, or PBMCs came the material, which was cDNA or gDNA.

Those enrolled in Seattle joined during active infection and were followed longitudinally afterward. V lost 0 bases to trimming and J lost 0 bases; unmatched junction nucleotides: 3. The CDR3 loop spans 16 amino acids. Germline lookup yields CDR1 SGHRS and CDR2 YFSETQ. Generated by immunoSEQ multiplex PCR, the TCRdb table keeps only in-frame clones and is missing some. Of more than 150,000 clones in the sample, 75% to 85% were seen once. The sample comprised peripheral blood. The origin of this receptor is a woman of 80 years or more with COVID-19, enrolled during active disease. J is TRBJ2-3 and V is TRBV5-1, with TRBD2 identical over 8 bases. CDR3 protein: CASSLGSGGSTDTQYF. CDR3 coding DNA: TGCGCCAGCAGCTTGGGAAGCGGGGGTAGCACAGATACGCAGTATTTT.